The subject of this entry is one TCR beta chain. This clonotype showed up many times. The specificity of this receptor is unknown. No much larger clonotype is one base removed from it; base qualities were not supplied. The germline V gene gives CDR1 as SQVTM and CDR2 as ANQGSEA. V sheds 6 bases and J sheds 0 bases, leaving 13 bases between their ends. From the cysteine up to the phenylalanine, the CDR3 has a length of 14 residues. Of all the DNA, just the CDR3 is kept, 42 bases in frame from base 1. This entry belongs to a study of molecular identifiers for immune sequencing clone quantification (dated by TCRdb to the late 2010s). As for the study more broadly: For a replicate experiment, the RNA from either 20,000 or 100,000 naive CD8 T cells was divided into five aliquots, and four of those aliquots went on to sequencing. CD8 T cells were used in a methods study to benchmark molecular-identifier clustering-based TCR repertoire sequencing (MIDCIRS) and TCR RNA copy counting. The study at large found these results: Highly expanded clone sizes could be underestimated because identical TCR molecules may share a barcode. When barcode sub-clustering was not used, chimeric consensus sequences inflated TCR diversity, with chimeras reaching as high as 47%. A single cell's worth of spiked-in Jurkat TCR RNA was reported detectable even among around 970,000 naive CD8 T cells. Spiked-in Jurkat TCR RNA (about ten copies' worth), which is not part of the donor repertoire, was contained in the naive libraries. In CMV-specific effector cells, clones with more than 20 RNA copies accounted for over 99% of molecules, whereas in naive cells such clones accounted for under 1%. Roughly 3 recovered TCR RNA copies per cell were obtained by modeling, versus approximately 10 by digital PCR, implying a capture efficiency of 25% to 30%.

Libraries of naive CD8 T cells were built from anywhere between about 19,000 and 1,100,000 sorted cells, with 10%, 30% or 50% of the purified RNA used. Naive CD8 T cells were FACS-sorted as CD8+CD4-CCR7+CD45RA+ on a BD FACSAria II into RLT Plus buffer. To test detection sensitivity, Jurkat RNA equivalent to about eleven TCR copies was spiked into samples of roughly 18,000-1,000,000 naive CD8 T cells. Enrichment of CD8 T cells was performed with RosetteSep CD8+ T Cell Enrichment Cocktail and Ficoll-Paque, after which ACK red cell lysis was carried out. Library preparation was by PCR. For sequencing, an Illumina HiSeq 4000 was employed. Bulk TCR libraries were prepared as previously described, using TCR primers listed in Table S5. The Qiagen AllPrep DNA/RNA kit was used to purify total RNA. Before any analysis, reads coming from multiple sequencing runs of the same library were combined into one pool. The authors' pipeline ran thus. Reads were retained only if an exact TCR constant sequence was present, and the retained reads were trimmed to 150 nt and grouped according to their 12-nt molecular barcodes. Within each barcode group, reads were sub-clustered at a 15% Levenshtein threshold, and quality-weighted consensus sequences were built per RNA molecule. Non-functional sequences were excluded, and lower-count sequences lying one edit away from another sequence were also excluded. On the basis of fitting two negative binomial distributions, barcode sub-clusters with fewer than 20% of the maximum read count were discarded. The raw public reads went through TCRdb reprocessing: fastp at Q25, MiXCR clone calling, in-frame beta chains kept. Identical CDR3 protein sequences are pooled into one entry, listed with their most common genes and DNA. These V and J calls derive from TCRdb rather than the authors' analysis. This sample is represented by fewer than 350,000 distinct CDR3 sequences; around 21% of them were singletons. The ten biggest clones cover 0.81% of the sample.

This chain joins TRBV29-1 to TRBJ2-3; tentative D gene TRBD1, with 5 bases matching. This TCR came from a human donor in good health. Some libraries in this study had Jurkat cell RNA spiked in. The material sequenced was naive CD8+ T cells from blood, with Jurkat cell RNA spiked in. The cell subset or site label for this specimen denotes: FACS-sorted CD8+CD4-CCR7+CD45RA+ naive T cells. The sequence in DNA is TGCAGCGTAAGCATTGGGGCAAGCACAGATACGCAGTATTTT. The translation is CSVSIGASTDTQYF.